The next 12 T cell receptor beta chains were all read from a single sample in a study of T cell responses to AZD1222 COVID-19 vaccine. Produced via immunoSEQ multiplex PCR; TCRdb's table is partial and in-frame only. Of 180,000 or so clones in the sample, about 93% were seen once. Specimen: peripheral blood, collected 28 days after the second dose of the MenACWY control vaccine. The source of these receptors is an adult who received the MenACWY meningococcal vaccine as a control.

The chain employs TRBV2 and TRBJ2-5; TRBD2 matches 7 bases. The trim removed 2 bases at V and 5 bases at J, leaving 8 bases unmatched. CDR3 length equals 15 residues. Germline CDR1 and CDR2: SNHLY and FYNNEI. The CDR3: CASSERDLAAETQYF. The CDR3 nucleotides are TGTGCCAGCAGTGAAAGGGACCTAGCGGCGGAGACCCAGTACTTC.

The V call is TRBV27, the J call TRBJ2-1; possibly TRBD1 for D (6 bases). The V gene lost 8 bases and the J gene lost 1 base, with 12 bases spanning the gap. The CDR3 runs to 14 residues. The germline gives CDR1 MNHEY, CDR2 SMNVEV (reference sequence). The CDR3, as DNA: TGTGCCAGCGGGGGACACCTATCCTACAATGAGCAGTTCTTC. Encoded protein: CASGGHLSYNEQFF.

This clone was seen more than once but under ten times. The CDR3 DNA follows: TGTGCCAGCAGTTTATTCCGGACAGGGGGCAGGGGCAATCAGCCCCAGCATTTT. This codes for CASSLFRTGGRGNQPQHF. This sequence joins TRBV28 and TRBJ1-5; the match to TRBD1 covers 11 bases. J lost 2 bases, V lost 1 base, and 7 bases had no gene match. Germline V gene sequence: CDR1 MDHEN, CDR2 SYDVKM. The CDR3 has 18 residues.

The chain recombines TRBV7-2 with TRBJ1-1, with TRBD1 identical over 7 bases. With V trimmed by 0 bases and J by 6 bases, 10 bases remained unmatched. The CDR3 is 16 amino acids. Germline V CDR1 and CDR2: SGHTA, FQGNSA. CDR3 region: CASSLAYRGSGAEAFF. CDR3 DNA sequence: TGTGCCAGCAGCTTAGCCTACAGGGGTAGTGGGGCTGAAGCTTTCTTT.

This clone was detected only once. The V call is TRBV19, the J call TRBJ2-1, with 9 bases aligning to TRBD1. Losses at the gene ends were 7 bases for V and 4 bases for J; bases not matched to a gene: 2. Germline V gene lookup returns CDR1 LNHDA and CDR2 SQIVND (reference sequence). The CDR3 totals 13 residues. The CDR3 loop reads CASKGTGYNEQFF. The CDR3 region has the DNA TGTGCCAGTAAAGGGACAGGGTACAATGAGCAGTTCTTC.

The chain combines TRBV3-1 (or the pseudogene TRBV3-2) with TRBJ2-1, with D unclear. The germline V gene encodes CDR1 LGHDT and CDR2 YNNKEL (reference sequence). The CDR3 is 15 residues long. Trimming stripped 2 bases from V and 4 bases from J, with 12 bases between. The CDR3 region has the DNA TGTGCCAGCAGCCAATCTTCCTCTACTTACAATGAGCAGTTCTTC. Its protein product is CASSQSSSTYNEQFF.

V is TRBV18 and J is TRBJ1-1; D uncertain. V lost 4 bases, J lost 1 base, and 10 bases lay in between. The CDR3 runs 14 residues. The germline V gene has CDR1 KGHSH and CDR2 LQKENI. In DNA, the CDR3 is TGTGCCAGCTCACGATCGACGGCGAACACTGAAGCTTTCTTT. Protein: CASSRSTANTEAFF.

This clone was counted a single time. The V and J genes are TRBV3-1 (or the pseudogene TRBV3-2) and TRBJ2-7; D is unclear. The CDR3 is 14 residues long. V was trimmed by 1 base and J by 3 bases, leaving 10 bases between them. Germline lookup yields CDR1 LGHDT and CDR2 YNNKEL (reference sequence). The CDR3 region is CASSQATRVYEQYF. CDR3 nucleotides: TGTGCCAGCAGCCAAGCCACCCGGGTCTACGAGCAGTACTTC.

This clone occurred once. The CDR3 DNA reads TGTGCCAGCAGAAGTACTCCCGGGACAAAATATGGAAACACCATATATTTT. It yields the protein CASRSTPGTKYGNTIYF. This chain links TRBV2 with TRBJ1-3; D is perhaps TRBD1 (6 bases). This CDR3 comprises 17 residues. V was trimmed by 6 bases and J by 3 bases, leaving 21 bases between them. From germline, CDR1 is SNHLY and CDR2 FYNNEI.

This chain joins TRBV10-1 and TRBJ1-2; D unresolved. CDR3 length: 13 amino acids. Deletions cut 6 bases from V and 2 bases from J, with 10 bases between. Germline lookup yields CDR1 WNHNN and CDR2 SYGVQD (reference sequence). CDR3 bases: TGCGCCAGCAGCTCCGACATAAACTATGGCTACACCTTC. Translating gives CASSSDINYGYTF.

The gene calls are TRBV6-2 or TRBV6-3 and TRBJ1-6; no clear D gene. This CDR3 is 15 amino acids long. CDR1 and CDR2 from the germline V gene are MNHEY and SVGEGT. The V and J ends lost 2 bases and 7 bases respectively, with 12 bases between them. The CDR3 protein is CASSYGQIQNSPLHF. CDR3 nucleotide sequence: TGTGCCAGCAGTTACGGGCAGATCCAAAATTCACCCCTCCACTTT.

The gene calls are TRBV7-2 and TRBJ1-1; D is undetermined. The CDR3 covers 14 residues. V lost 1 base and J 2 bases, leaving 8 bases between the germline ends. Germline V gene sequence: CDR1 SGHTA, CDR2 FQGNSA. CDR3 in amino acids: CASSLGGLNTEAFF. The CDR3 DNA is TGTGCCAGCAGCTTAGGCGGATTAAACACTGAAGCTTTCTTT.